The rows below give T cell receptor beta chains drawn from one sample of a study of STAT5B mutations in CD4+ large granular lymphocyte leukemia. Some clones are missing from TCRdb's copy, which holds only in-frame ones; the method was immunoSEQ multiplex PCR. Of 4,700 or so clones in the sample, just over 85% were seen once. The sample taken for sequencing was PBMCs. All receptors come from a middle-aged man with CD4+ T-cell large granular lymphocyte leukemia. Both conserved end residues are part of each CDR3. The D gene is left open where the match is weak. Expanded clones get a size class; other rows say once, few or many, or leave the size out.

once	.	TRBV7-9	TRBJ1-1	15	CASSPSGSMNTEAFF	TGTGCCAGCAGCCCCAGTGGCAGCATGAACACTGAAGCTTTCTTT
.	.	TRBV11-2	TRBJ2-7	17	CASSLEVGGHSSYEQYF	TGTGCCAGCAGCTTAGAAGTTGGGGGACACAGCTCCTACGAGCAGTACTTC
.	.	TRBV11-2	TRBJ2-5	11	CASSLGGTQYF	TGTGCCAGCAGCTTAGGGGGGACCCAGTACTTC
once	.	TRBV6-6	TRBJ2-1	16	CASSIRDWSAYDEQFF	TGTGCCAGCAGTATCCGGGACTGGTCGGCGTACGATGAGCAGTTCTTC
.	.	TRBV9	TRBJ1-5	13	CASSVAVNQPQHF	TGTGCCAGCAGCGTAGCAGTGAATCAGCCCCAGCATTTT
.	.	TRBV4-1	TRBJ1-3	15	CASRAGGTSGNTIYF	TGCGCCAGCAGAGCGGGGGGAACCTCTGGAAACACCATATATTTT
.	TRBD2	TRBV5-1	TRBJ2-5	13	CASASGAGETQYF	TGCGCCAGCGCGAGCGGGGCTGGGGAGACCCAGTACTTC
once	.	TRBV4-1	TRBJ1-5	15	CANPQGAGGNQPQHF	TGCGCCAACCCGCAGGGAGCAGGGGGCAATCAGCCCCAGCATTTT
once	.	TRBV27	TRBJ2-3	16	CASSLESGGQTGTQYF	TGTGCCAGCAGTTTGGAGTCGGGGGGCCAGACGGGTACGCAGTATTTT
.	.	TRBV12-5	TRBJ2-6	18	CASEGRQTHLPGANVLTF	TGTGCTAGTGAAGGAAGGCAGACCCACCTACCGGGGGCCAACGTCCTGACTTTC
.	TRBD2	TRBV10-3	TRBJ2-1	16	CAITEASGALGGEQFF	TGTGCCATCACGGAGGCTAGCGGGGCCCTCGGCGGTGAGCAGTTCTTC
.	.	TRBV19	TRBJ2-7	12	CASKEPCYEQYF	TGTGCCAGTAAGGAACCTTGCTACGAGCAGTACTTC